This TCR beta chain was sequenced during a study of cytomegalovirus exposure and HLA in healthy donors (dated by TCRdb to 2015 to 2018). Looking at the study overall: An earlier analysis of some 550 of the donors reported approximately 300 Gb of sequence data and some 100 million unique TCR beta sequences from about 179 million T cells. Roughly 300 gigabases of sequencing data and 70 million to 95 million unique TCR sequences made up an early release that covered 500 to 700 HLA-typed donors. Of the approximately 400 genotyped donors, 65% to 90% were placed in the genetic ancestry cluster associated with self-reported Caucasian donors. The study aimed to test whether signatures of past pathogen exposure could be identified by cataloging public T cell receptors. The study used immunosequencing to profile the T cell repertoires of 670 or so subjects and linked those repertoires to cytomegalovirus serostatus. In addition to the first cohort of 500 to 850 subjects, a separate validation cohort of around 110 different subjects was used. The study combined high-throughput TCR immunosequencing, statistical association of individual TCRs with disease status, and machine learning to predict cytomegalovirus infection status. A later analysis re-examined previously published TCR beta repertoires from about 670 donors and added high-resolution HLA genotyping to investigate patterns of TCR occurrence. The later analysis used no new phenotypic data to find candidate immune exposures, relying instead on TCR beta sequences and their occurrence across donors. To decide whether each TCR beta V gene segment behaved as functional or pseudogenic, an earlier analysis of some 540 of the donors relied on high-throughput TCR beta sequencing. Donor age, sex, ethnicity and CMV serostatus were compiled alongside the repertoire data. Genome-wide SNP genotypes for about 60% of the roughly 700 donors were used in a later genetic analysis, which treated that subset as a discovery cohort. All discovery cohort repertoires had been generated using a single sequencing platform. Class I and class II HLA loci were covered by the typing at four-digit resolution. Typing coverage differed by locus: A, B, C, DRB1 and DQB1 were typed in roughly 620-630 donors, DQA1 in about 500, DPA1 in over 600, and DPB1 in 450 to 480. A few DR-DQ haplotypes were handled as single units for association and clustering because linkage in the cohort was strong. Across approximately 420 genotyped donors of the cohort, an average of approximately 240,000 unique TCR beta nucleotide sequences per donor were sequenced, and roughly a sixth of those sequences were non-productive. The research as a whole found: The authors suggested that the approach could potentially be extended to other disease states and immunological phenotypes. Several of the top co-occurrence clusters appeared to be linked to parvovirus B19, influenza, CMV and Epstein-Barr virus, according to a later analysis. Some IMGT-functional V segments, including TRBV6-2 and TRBV6-3, could not be told apart with the 87-base-pair reads, so those segments were excluded. Because counts were too low, roughly 18 rarely observed V segments, including chromosome 9 orphons, were left out of the earlier analysis of a few hundred of the donors. Specific HLA alleles were associated with roughly 17,000 TCR beta sequences at a false discovery rate of 0.05 in a later analysis. Linkage disequilibrium might explain the correlated functional status among segregating V segments, but an unknown experimental factor could not be ruled out. A further reported finding was that TCR beta sequences accurately predicted the HLA-A and HLA-B alleles for most subjects in the first cohort. Compared with equally common non-associated chains, HLA-associated TCR beta chains in a later analysis were more clonally expanded and had lower generation probabilities. CMV serostatus was the only immune exposure information available for the cohort. In an earlier analysis of 587 of the donors, most TCR beta V segments appeared in productive rearrangements about 90% or about 30% of the time, broadly matching IMGT annotations. In vitro tests confirmed that three of the cytomegalovirus-associated TCR beta chains recognize cytomegalovirus antigens. When HLA alleles, especially DR and DQ, strongly co-occurred, TCR associations were difficult to assign to individual alleles. The classifier was reported to diagnose cytomegalovirus status with high specificity and sensitivity in both the original cohort and the validation cohort. A cluster of highly shared sequence variants was judged likely to be a technical artifact of the sequencing pipeline. In a later analysis, the rate of TCR association differed among HLA loci, with DRB1 alleles having the most associated TCRs and HLA-C alleles having the fewest. According to a later genetic analysis, donors in an Asian-associated ancestry cluster had fewer N-insertions in productive TCRs than the roughly 700-donor mean. Most TCR sequences were seen in very few donors, while some public TCRs were found in many individuals. V-gene and J-gene trimming of TCR beta chains was associated with a missense DCLRE1C variant in a later genetic analysis, and the association was replicated in an independent cohort. In a later analysis, most CMV-associated TCR beta chains were found to appear HLA-restricted, with HLA associations seemingly driven largely by CMV exposure. HLA typing was unavailable for some donors at each locus, so association tests used only the typed subset. The study listed approximately 150 TCR beta chains as associated with cytomegalovirus. Presence/absence analyses assumed roughly uniform sequencing depth across donors, an assumption that may not hold. Only TCR beta chains were sequenced in this cohort, and the absence of alpha or paired-chain data limited detectable features.

The cohort consisted of 666 healthy bone marrow donors. At the time of sampling, all cohort members were nominally healthy, though unrecorded immune exposures were likely present. The donor tested CMV seropositive and was one of the 289 seropositive cohort members. Each donor provided a peripheral blood sample, and peripheral blood mononuclear cells were used for TCR beta sequencing. The Qiagen DNeasy Blood Extraction Kit was used to extract genomic DNA from the blood cell samples. Library preparation used the immunoSEQ multiplex PCR assay. For the multiplex PCR, a mixture combining 60 forward primers for TCR Vbeta segments and 13 reverse primers for TCR Jbeta segments was used. Amplification of the CDR3 region of rearranged TCR beta genes was performed with a multiplex PCR assay on genomic DNA. The Illumina HiSeq System was used to sequence the amplified TCR beta libraries as 87-base-pair reads. As for how the authors treated the data: In a later analysis, tens of millions of unique TCR beta chains were counted across the roughly 700 repertoires, and roughly 11 million of these chains were shared by at least two donors. A nearest-neighbor algorithm error-corrected the raw reads and collapsed the reads into unique sequences, merging closely related sequences to remove PCR and sequencing errors. Alignment of CDR3 sequences to IMGT reference sequences was used to assign V, D and J gene segments. For a sequence to be retained, a match of at least six nucleotides to both a V gene segment and a J gene segment was required. A rearrangement counted as productive if the CDR3 had no stop codons and remained in frame with V and J, and every other rearrangement counted as non-productive. Following IMGT convention, CDR3 was defined as the stretch from the second conserved V-encoded cysteine up to the conserved J-encoded phenylalanine. The earlier analysis of some 580 of the donors excluded any sequence lacking an unambiguous match to a single V gene segment. In an earlier analysis of almost 600 of the donors, a V segment was called functional when productive rearrangements were above 56.7%, and segregating when the standard deviation between donors exceeded 5%. A statistical classification framework was built for diagnosing cytomegalovirus status from the catalog of TCR beta chain sequences. In a later analysis, TCR nucleotide sequences were compared against IMGT/GENE-DB human TR gene sequences so that V and J genes could be assigned. Using the TCRdist pipeline, a later analysis assigned CDR3 sequences along with most-parsimonious VDJ recombination scenarios. In a later analysis, each TCR beta chain was defined by its CDR3 amino acid sequence together with its V-gene family, and reads without a unique V-gene family were excluded. In a later analysis, 450 to 600 highly shared, low-generation-probability nucleotide sequences were removed to address suspected cross-contamination and a sequencing artifact. In a later analysis, a clonal expansion index was calculated for each public chain from normalized within-repertoire ranks of inferred template counts. In a later analysis, generation probabilities were computed with a VDJ recombination model fitted to out-of-frame rearrangements, and the resulting probabilities were checked against IGoR. Hypergeometric tests were used in a later analysis to score TCR-TCR, TCR-HLA and TCR-CMV co-occurrence, with a repertoire-size bias correction applied to the TCR pairs. A later analysis estimated false discovery rates by permuting HLA or CMV assignments 20 times. In a later analysis, co-occurring TCRs were grouped with DBSCAN, and TCRdist sequence similarity was added when clustering was performed within HLA-allele-positive subsets. For co-occurrence clustering, repertoires with fewer than 30,000 or more than 120,000 public chains were excluded, along with a handful of repertoires with anomalous nucleotide sharing. This is the immuneACCESS table as TCRdb keeps it, with only in-frame sequences that have V and J called. A part of the clones is gone; compared with another copy, unresolved V genes explain less than half, and the rest is unexplained. V and J calls and clone size are given by that table; D and trimming were obtained from the DNA. The sample table lists 150,000 to 200,000 clones, around 75% of them with a count of one. The leading ten clones occupy approximately 6% of the sample.

In this sample, this clone turned up a few times. Its recognized antigen is unknown. No base qualities exist here, and no much larger clone lies one base off it. The germline V gene encodes CDR1 WNHNN and CDR2 SYGVQD (reference sequence). The CDR3 holds 13 amino acids from the cysteine to the phenylalanine. Only the CDR3 DNA is retained, 39 bases long and in frame from the first base. This chain joins TRBV10-1 to TRBJ2-1; 7 middle bases align to TRBD1. This sequence originates from a woman aged 25 to 39 in good health and CMV-seropositive. The sequencing input was PBMCs. The sequenced DNA: TGCGCACCCCGGGACAGAACAAACAATGAGCAGTTCTTC. The resulting protein is CAPRDRTNNEQFF.